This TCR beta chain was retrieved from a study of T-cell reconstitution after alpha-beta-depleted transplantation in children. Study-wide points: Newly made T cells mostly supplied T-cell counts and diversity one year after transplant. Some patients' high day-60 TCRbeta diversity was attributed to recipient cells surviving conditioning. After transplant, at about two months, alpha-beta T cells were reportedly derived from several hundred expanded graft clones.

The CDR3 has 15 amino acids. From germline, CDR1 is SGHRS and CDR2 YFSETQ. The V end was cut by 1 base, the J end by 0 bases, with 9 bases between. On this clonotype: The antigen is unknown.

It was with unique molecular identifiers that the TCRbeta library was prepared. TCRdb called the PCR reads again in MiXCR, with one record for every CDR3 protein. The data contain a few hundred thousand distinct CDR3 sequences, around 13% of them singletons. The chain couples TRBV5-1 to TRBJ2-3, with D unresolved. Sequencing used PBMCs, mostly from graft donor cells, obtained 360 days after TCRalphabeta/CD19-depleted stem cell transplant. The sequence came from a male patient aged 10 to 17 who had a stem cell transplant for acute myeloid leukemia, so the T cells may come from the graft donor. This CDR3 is CASSLSYDSTDTQYF. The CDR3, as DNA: TGCGCCAGCAGCTTGAGTTACGACAGCACAGATACGCAGTATTTT.